Each of the 20 T cell receptor beta chains below was sequenced from the same sample in a study of cytomegalovirus exposure and HLA in healthy donors. This PCR relied on a set of 60 Vbeta primers and 13 Jbeta primers. The protocol was immunoSEQ multiplex PCR, while the TCRdb copy is restricted to in-frame clones and leaves out a portion. This sample carries some 120,000 clones, roughly 80% of them seen once, and the ten largest clones take 11%. Sequenced sample: PBMCs. All receptors come from a male donor in good health and CMV-seropositive.

This clone has just a few counts. The rearrangement links TRBV5-5 to TRBJ2-5; TRBD2 aligns across 9 bases. CDR1 and CDR2 (germline): SGHKS, YYEKEE (reference sequence). CDR3 length: 15 amino acids. Unmatched junction bases numbered 8, after V lost 3 bases and J lost 5 bases. The chain's CDR3 is CASSWRQREAETQYF. The CDR3 coding sequence is TGTGCCAGCAGCTGGCGCCAGCGGGAGGCGGAGACCCAGTACTTC.

The chain has TRBV5-4 and TRBJ1-1; D remains unclear. Trimming shortened V by 7 bases and J by 3 bases, and 16 bases separated the two germline ends. The CDR3 is 14 amino acids. Per the germline V gene, CDR1 is SGHNT and CDR2 is YYREEE (reference sequence). CDR3 in DNA: TGTGCCAGCTCCATCATGAGTTTGGACACTGAAGCTTTCTTT. It specifies CASSIMSLDTEAFF.

The genes are TRBV6-6 and TRBJ1-1; D perhaps matches TRBD1 (5 bases). The CDR3 consists of 14 residues. Germline CDR1 reads MNHNY; CDR2 reads SVGAGI (reference sequence). Trimming left V 4 bases short and J 0 bases short, with 9 bases between. The chain's CDR3 is CASSSAGLNTEAFF. For the CDR3, the DNA is TGTGCCAGCAGTTCTGCAGGGCTGAACACTGAAGCTTTCTTT.

The chain carries TRBV9 and TRBJ2-3, with 11 bases identical to TRBD2. The germline CDR1 and CDR2 sequences are SGDLS and YYNGEE. Trimming cost V 3 bases and J 4 bases; bases outside gene matches: 10. CDR3 length: 17 amino acids. DNA for the CDR3: TGTGCCAGCAGCGCCGATCTACTAGCGGGAGTACCAGATACGCAGTATTTT. It translates to CASSADLLAGVPDTQYF.

This rearrangement joins TRBV11-2 to TRBJ2-1; 9 bases map to TRBD1. Losses at the gene ends were 5 bases for V and 10 bases for J; bases not matched to a gene: 3. Germline V gene data show CDR1 as SGHAT and CDR2 as FQNNGV. The CDR3 extends over 12 amino acids. The CDR3 loop is CASSPDRGEQFF. In nucleotides, the CDR3 is TGTGCCAGCAGCCCTGACAGGGGGGAGCAGTTCTTC.

The genes are TRBV11-2 and TRBJ2-7, with a tentative D call TRBD1 (6 bases). Trimming shortened V by 3 bases and J by 4 bases, and 13 bases separated the two germline ends. Per the germline V gene, CDR1 is SGHAT and CDR2 is FQNNGV. The CDR3 consists of 14 residues. DNA for the CDR3: TGTGCCAGCAGCTTCCAGGGGATCGGATACGAGCAGTACTTC. Encoded protein: CASSFQGIGYEQYF.

The chain employs TRBV7-9 and TRBJ2-5, with 9 bases identical to TRBD2. Trimming removed 0 bases from V and 4 bases from J; junction bases left unmatched: 9. The CDR3 length is 17 residues. Germline lookup yields CDR1 SEHNR and CDR2 FQNEAQ (reference sequence). The CDR3 sequence: CASSLALGLAGLETQYF. The DNA of the CDR3 is TGTGCCAGCAGCTTAGCTTTGGGGCTAGCGGGATTAGAGACCCAGTACTTC.

The J gene is TRBJ2-6, the V gene TRBV9; no definite D call. Germline V gives CDR1 SGDLS, CDR2 YYNGEE. The CDR3 is made up of 17 amino acids. V dropped 0 bases and J dropped 0 bases, with 10 bases sitting between them. The CDR3 DNA reads TGTGCCAGCAGCGTAGGCAGCGCTACCTCTGGGGCCAACGTCCTGACTTTC. Translated, it gives CASSVGSATSGANVLTF.

Worth noting for this clone: A junction boundary mismatches the germline segment, possibly from a read error. The J gene is TRBJ2-1, the V gene TRBV7-2; 10 bases align to TRBD2. The CDR3 sequence is 15 residues long. CDR1 is SGHTA and CDR2 is FQGNSA in the germline V gene. The CDR3 DNA reads TGTGCCAGCAGCTTAGCGGGGGCTAGCGGGAGTGGAGCAGTCTTC. Protein product: CASSLAGASGSGAVF.

The chain recombines TRBV5-1 with TRBJ2-5; 8 nucleotides align to TRBD2. CDR3 length: 15 amino acids. V lost 1 base, J lost 5 bases, and 7 bases stayed unmatched. Germline CDR1 and CDR2: SGHRS and YFSETQ. The CDR3 is CASSLSGRRDETQYF. CDR3 bases: TGCGCCAGCAGCTTGAGCGGGAGAAGGGACGAGACCCAGTACTTC.

This sequence joins TRBV7-9 and TRBJ1-1, with D hard to call. Per germline, CDR1 SEHNR and CDR2 FQNEAQ (reference sequence). This CDR3 is built from 13 residues. The V gene lost 1 base and the J gene lost 1 base, with 4 bases spanning the gap. The CDR3 reads CASSLEQNTEAFF. CDR3 in DNA: TGTGCCAGCAGCTTAGAGCAGAACACTGAAGCTTTCTTT.

This clone was picked up one time. V gene TRBV7-2 combines with J gene TRBJ1-1, with a weak D call TRBD1 (5 bases). The germline V gene encodes CDR1 SGHTA and CDR2 FQGNSA. V gave up 3 bases and J gave up 5 bases, with 13 bases separating them. The CDR3 spans 14 residues. Here the CDR3 DNA reads TGTGCCAGCAGCTTTGCAGGGATCTTTACTGAAGCTTTCTTT. It translates to CASSFAGIFTEAFF. Filled out from reference TRBV7-2 and TRBJ1-1, the complete variable domain reads GAGVSQSPSNKVTEKGKDVELRCDPISGHTALYWYRQSLGQGLEFLIYFQGNSAPDKSGLPSDRFSAERTGGSVSTLTIQRTQQEDSAVYLCASSFAGIFTEAFFGQGTRLTVV.

V and J are TRBV28 and TRBJ2-2, with TRBD1 matching 7 bases. This CDR3 has 18 amino acids. V lost 5 bases, J lost 0 bases, and 12 bases stayed unmatched. Germline V gene data show CDR1 as MDHEN and CDR2 as SYDVKM. CDR3 sequence: CASSARSRDSPNTGELFF. As DNA, the CDR3 is TGTGCCAGCAGTGCCCGAAGCCGGGACAGCCCGAACACCGGGGAGCTGTTTTTT.

The chain has TRBV9 and TRBJ1-1; no definite D call. Germline V lookup: CDR1 SGDLS, CDR2 YYNGEE. The CDR3 totals 14 residues. Trimming took off 3 bases at V and 7 bases at J, with 16 bases between the two ends. The CDR3 protein is CASSGPTPGNEAFF. The CDR3 DNA is TGTGCCAGCAGCGGTCCAACCCCCGGGAATGAAGCTTTCTTT.

The J gene is TRBJ2-1, the V gene TRBV5-1; a possible D gene is TRBD1 (6 bases). The CDR3 is 16 residues long. Between the trimmed V and J ends, which lost 0 bases and 2 bases, there was a span of 12 bases. CDR1 SGHRS and CDR2 YFSETQ come from the germline V gene. The chain's CDR3 is CASSLALGQTYNEQFF. In nucleotides, the CDR3 is TGCGCCAGCAGCTTGGCCCTAGGACAGACCTACAATGAGCAGTTCTTC.

The chain links TRBV30 to TRBJ2-1; D is ambiguous. The CDR3 consists of 13 residues. V lost 3 bases, J lost 0 bases, and 6 bases lay in between. CDR1 is GTSNPN and CDR2 is SVGIG in the germline V gene (reference sequence). In DNA, the CDR3 is TGTGCCTGGAGGAGGAGCTCCTACAATGAGCAGTTCTTC. Protein product: CAWRRSSYNEQFF.

This chain links TRBV4-3 with TRBJ2-7; TRBD2 aligns across 8 bases. V dropped 4 bases and J dropped 3; count of bases not matched to a gene: 5. The CDR3 sequence is 14 residues long. The germline gives CDR1 LGHNA, CDR2 YSLEER. The CDR3 nucleotides read TGCGCCAGCAGCCCAGACGGGGGGGTCTACGAGCAGTACTTC. It translates to CASSPDGGVYEQYF.

The V call is TRBV19, the J call TRBJ1-5; D call uncertain. V was clipped by 2 bases and J by 2 bases, with 16 bases between them. CDR1 and CDR2 from the germline V gene are LNHDA and SQIVND (reference sequence). The CDR3 covers 17 residues. CDR3 coding DNA: TGTGCCAGTAGTATACTTCGGGTAAATCGGGGCAATCAGCCCCAGCATTTT. This sequence encodes CASSILRVNRGNQPQHF.

V and J are TRBV25-1 and TRBJ1-2, with 7 bases aligning to TRBD1. CDR3 length equals 13 residues. Unmatched junction bases numbered 2, after V lost 5 bases and J lost 2 bases. Germline lookup yields CDR1 MGHDK and CDR2 SYGVNS. The DNA of the CDR3 is TGTGCCAGCAGTATGGACAGGAACTATGGCTACACCTTC. It encodes CASSMDRNYGYTF.

The chain recombines TRBV28 with TRBJ1-2, with 10 bases that match TRBD1. The CDR3 consists of 15 residues. V dropped 5 bases and J dropped 5; count of bases not matched to a gene: 8. Germline lookup yields CDR1 MDHEN and CDR2 SYDVKM. This chain's CDR3 is CASSPYGTGEYGYTF. The CDR3 region has the DNA TGTGCCAGCAGTCCATATGGGACAGGGGAATATGGCTACACCTTC.